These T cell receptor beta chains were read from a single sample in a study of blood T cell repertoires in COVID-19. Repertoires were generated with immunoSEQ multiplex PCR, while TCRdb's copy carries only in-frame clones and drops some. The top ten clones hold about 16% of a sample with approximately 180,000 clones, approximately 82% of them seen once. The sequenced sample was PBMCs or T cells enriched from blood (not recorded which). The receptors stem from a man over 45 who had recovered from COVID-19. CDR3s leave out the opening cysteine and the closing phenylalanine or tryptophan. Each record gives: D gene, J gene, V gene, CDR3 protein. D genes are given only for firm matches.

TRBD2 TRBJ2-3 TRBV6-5 ATISGGAGDTQY
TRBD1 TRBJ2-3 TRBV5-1 ASSRQPGQGADTQY
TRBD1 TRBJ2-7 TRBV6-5 ASRTGGGGEQY
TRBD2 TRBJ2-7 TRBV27 ATSRGGGFYEQY
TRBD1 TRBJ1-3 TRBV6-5 ASRSTGASGNTIY
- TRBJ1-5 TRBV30 AWSPGDNQPQH
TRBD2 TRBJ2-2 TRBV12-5 ASGLRGAGELF
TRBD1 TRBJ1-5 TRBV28 ASSPSPKTGTQPQH
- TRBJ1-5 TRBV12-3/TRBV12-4 ASCRESNQPQH
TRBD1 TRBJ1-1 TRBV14 ASSPSDRVTEAF
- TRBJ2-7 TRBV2 ASSEAWENRD
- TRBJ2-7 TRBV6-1 ASSEYRVRSYEQY
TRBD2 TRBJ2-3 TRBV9 ASSGWGGTSTDTQY
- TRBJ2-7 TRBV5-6 ASSLAGQGLNEQY
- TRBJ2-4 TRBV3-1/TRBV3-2 ASSHRTQNIQY
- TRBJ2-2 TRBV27 ASSPGQNTGELF
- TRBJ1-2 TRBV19 ASSIDAAARGNGYT
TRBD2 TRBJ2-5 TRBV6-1 ASSGSLAGVAETQY
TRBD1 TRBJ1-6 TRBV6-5 ASSRQGRDNSPLH
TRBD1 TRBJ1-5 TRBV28 ASSLAGQANQPQH
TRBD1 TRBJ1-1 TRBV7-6 ASSLAGQANTEAF
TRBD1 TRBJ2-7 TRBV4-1 ASSQVFHGTGYSYEQY
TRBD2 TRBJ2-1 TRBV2 ASSERRLAGGREQF
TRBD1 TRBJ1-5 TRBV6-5 ASSYRQGQSNQPQH
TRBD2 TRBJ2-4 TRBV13 ASSFGLAAIAKNIQY
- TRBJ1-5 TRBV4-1 ASSQDVSRNSNQPQH
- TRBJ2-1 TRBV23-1 ASSQLRNNEQF
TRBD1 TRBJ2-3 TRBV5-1 ASSLGQGGTDTQY
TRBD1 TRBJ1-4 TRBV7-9 ASSLTGGVEKLF
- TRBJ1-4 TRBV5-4 ASSLAEQGNEKLF
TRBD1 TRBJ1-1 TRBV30 ACVTRTGSNTEAF
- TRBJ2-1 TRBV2 ASSETIEQF
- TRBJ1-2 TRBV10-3 AISVVSDYGYT
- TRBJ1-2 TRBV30 AWGGWTRSSYGYT
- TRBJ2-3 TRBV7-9 ASTPRASDTQY
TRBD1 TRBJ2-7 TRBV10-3 AIGDRDSYEQY
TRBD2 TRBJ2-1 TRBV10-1 ASSEAIAGGQNEQF
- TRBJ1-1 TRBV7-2 ASSLGSRVNTEAF
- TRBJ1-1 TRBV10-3 AISESRANTEAF
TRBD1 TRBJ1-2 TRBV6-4 ASSATGTGVVYT
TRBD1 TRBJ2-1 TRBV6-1 ASSGFVSTGGNEQF
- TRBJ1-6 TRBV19 ASSFLVDSPLH
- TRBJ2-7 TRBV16 ASSHDRSYEQY
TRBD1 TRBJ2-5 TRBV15 ATSDRVSGQETQY
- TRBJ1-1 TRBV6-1 ASSDQAIDYRDSLGTEAF
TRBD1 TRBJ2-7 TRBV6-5 ASSLRQGYYEQY
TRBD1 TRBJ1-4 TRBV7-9 ASRASTGGPSEKLF
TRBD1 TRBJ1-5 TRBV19 ASSPSRGRGNQPQH
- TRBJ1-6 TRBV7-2 ASSTDATGNSPLH
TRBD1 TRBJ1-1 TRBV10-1 ASSVGQGNTEAF
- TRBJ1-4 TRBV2 ASSGGRNEKLF
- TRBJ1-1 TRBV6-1 ASSDWGGTEAF
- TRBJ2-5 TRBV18 ASSQGLQETQY
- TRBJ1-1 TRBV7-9 ASSSHLTVNTEAF
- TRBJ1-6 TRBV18 ASSQDSTNSPLH